The clone carrying this T cell receptor (beta chain) was observed a single time. Its matching antigen is unknown. TCRdb's table, derived via immunoSEQ multiplex PCR, lists solely in-frame clones and lacks some. Here the sample spans around 110,000 clones, 90% being singletons. These data originate in a study of radiotherapy plus CTLA-4 blockade in lung cancer. Germline V gene data show CDR1 as SGHAT and CDR2 as FQNNGV. The CDR3 totals 14 residues. Trimming took off 4 bases at V and 10 bases at J, with 19 bases between the two ends. Ipilimumab CTLA-4 blockade and focal radiation were given to patients with chemo-refractory metastatic non-small-cell lung cancer. Study outcomes and limitations: Strongest reported response predictors: early blood clone changes and post-radiation interferon-beta. Clones of tumor-derived TCRs expanded in blood after radiotherapy plus ipilimumab.

The genes are TRBV11-2 and TRBJ1-1; perhaps TRBD1 as D (6 bases). The sequence was obtained from a human donor with non-small cell lung cancer that progressed on radiotherapy plus ipilimumab. This specimen was peripheral blood, taken from a patient treated with radiotherapy plus ipilimumab. CDR3 nucleotide sequence: TGTGCCAGCAGCTCTACTGGAGGGGGGTCCGGAGCTTTCTTT. It is translated as CASSSTGGGSGAFF. The complete variable domain, with remaining parts taken from reference TRBV11-2 and TRBJ1-1, reads EAGVAQSPRYKIIEKRQSVAFWCNPISGHATLYWYQQILGQGPKLLIQFQNNGVVDDSQLPKDRFSAERLKGVDSTLKIQPAKLEDSAVYLCASSSTGGGSGAFFGQGTRLTVV.